Reported below is one T cell receptor beta chain. Measured with immunoSEQ multiplex PCR; TCRdb has only the in-frame clones, and not every one. This sample carries about 34,000 clones, roughly 92% of them seen once, and the ten largest clones take 4.1%. The data originate from a study of technical replicates of blood from several donors. V shed 9 bases and J shed 4 bases, with 16 bases lying between them. Germline V gene data show CDR1 as SGHNT and CDR2 as YYREEE (reference sequence). The length of the CDR3 is 13 residues. The sequencing sample was made of PBMCs. The TCR originated in a human donor in good health. Some clones in this sample may be carry-over from other donors' samples. This chain links TRBV5-4 with TRBJ1-2; D is possibly TRBD1 (5 bases). The CDR3 sequence: CATRTLGGYGYTF. CDR3 DNA: TGTGCCACCCGGACCCTGGGGGGCTATGGCTACACCTTC.